This T cell receptor beta chain was retrieved from a study of T-cell memory formation after mild COVID-19. Overall study findings and caveats: Among CD4+ contracting clones, most were CM and EM, and CD8+ ones EMRA.

Worth noting for this clonotype: Its specificity is unknown.

TCRdb re-called the 5' RACE reads with MiXCR, one entry per CDR3 protein. The sample has around 530,000 distinct CDR3 sequences; 20% to 25% are singletons. Trimming cost V 3 bases and J 15 bases, with 13 bases left between them. CDR1 is SGHRS and CDR2 is YFSETQ in the germline V gene. CDR3 size: 12 residues. The sample comprised PBMCs or a T cell subset sorted from them (not recorded which). V is TRBV5-1 and J is TRBJ1-6; a weak D match, TRBD1 (5 bases). The source of this sequence is an adult woman who had mild COVID-19 (a few samples of this study predate the infection). Cell type and time point are not known. The CDR3, as DNA: TGCGCCAGCAGCTCCCCGGGACCTTTCCTCCACTTT. Translation gives CASSSPGPFLHF. Full variable domain (outside the CDR3, taken from reference TRBV5-1 and TRBJ1-6): KAGVTQTPRYLIKTRGQQVTLSCSPISGHRSVSWYQQTPGQGLQFLFEYFSETQRNKGNFPGRFSGRQFSNSRSEMNVSTLELGDSALYLCASSSPGPFLHFGNGTRLTVT.